The present entry profiles one T cell receptor beta chain with its context. The CDR3 has 14 residues. In germline, CDR1 is LNHDA, CDR2 SQIVND (reference sequence). This entry belongs to a study of blood T cells in healthy people across ages. The use of a sample-barcoded 5' primer and a J-beta primer mix characterized a second PCR of roughly 6 to 11 cycles. CDR3-containing paired-end reads numbering at least 2.5 million came from each sample. TCRdb processed the 5' RACE reads anew with MiXCR; each CDR3 protein has one entry. The repertoire holds about 1.8 million distinct CDR3 sequences, with 49% as singletons.

This clonotype was obtained from a woman aged 40 to 49 in good health. This chain links TRBV19 with TRBJ2-4; no firm D call. The better agreement between TRBJ2-7 and the DNA end casts doubt on the J call. Sample: blood. DNA of the CDR3: TGTGCCAGTAGTATAGTGCACCAGCTCTACGAGCAGTACTTC. The encoded protein is CASSIVHQLYEQYF.